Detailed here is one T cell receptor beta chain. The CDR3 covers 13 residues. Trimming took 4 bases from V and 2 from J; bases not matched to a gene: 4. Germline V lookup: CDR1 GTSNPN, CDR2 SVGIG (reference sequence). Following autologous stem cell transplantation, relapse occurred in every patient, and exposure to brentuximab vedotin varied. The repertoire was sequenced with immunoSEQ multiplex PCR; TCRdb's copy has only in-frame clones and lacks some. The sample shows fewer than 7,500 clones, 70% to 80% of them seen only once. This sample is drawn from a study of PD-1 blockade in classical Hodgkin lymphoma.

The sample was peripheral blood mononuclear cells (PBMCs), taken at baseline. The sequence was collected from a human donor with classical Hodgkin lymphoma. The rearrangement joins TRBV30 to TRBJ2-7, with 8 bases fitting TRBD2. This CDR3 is CAWKIGRAYEQYF. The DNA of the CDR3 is TGTGCCTGGAAGATCGGGAGGGCCTACGAGCAGTACTTC.